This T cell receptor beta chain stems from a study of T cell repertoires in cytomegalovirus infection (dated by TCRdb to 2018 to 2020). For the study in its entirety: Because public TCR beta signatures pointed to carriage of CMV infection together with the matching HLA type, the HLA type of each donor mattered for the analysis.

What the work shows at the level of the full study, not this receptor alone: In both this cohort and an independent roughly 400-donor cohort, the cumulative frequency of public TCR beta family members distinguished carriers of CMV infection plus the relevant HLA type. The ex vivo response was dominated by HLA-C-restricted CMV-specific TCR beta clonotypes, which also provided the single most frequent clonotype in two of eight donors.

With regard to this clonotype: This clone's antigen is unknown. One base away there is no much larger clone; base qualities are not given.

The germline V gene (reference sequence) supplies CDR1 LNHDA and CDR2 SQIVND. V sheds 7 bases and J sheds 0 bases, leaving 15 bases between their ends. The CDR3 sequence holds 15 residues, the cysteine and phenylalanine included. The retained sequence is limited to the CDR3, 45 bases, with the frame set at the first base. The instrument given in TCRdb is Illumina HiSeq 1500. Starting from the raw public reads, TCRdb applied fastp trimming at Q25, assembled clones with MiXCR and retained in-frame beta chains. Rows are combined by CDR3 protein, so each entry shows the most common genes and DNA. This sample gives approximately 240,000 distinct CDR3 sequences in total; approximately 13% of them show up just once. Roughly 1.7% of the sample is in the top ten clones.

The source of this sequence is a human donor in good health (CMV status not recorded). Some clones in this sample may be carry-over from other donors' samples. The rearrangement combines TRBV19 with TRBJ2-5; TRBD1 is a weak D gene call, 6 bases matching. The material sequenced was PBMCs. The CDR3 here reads CASMGQADYQETQYF. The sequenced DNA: TGTGCCAGTATGGGACAAGCGGATTACCAAGAGACCCAGTACTTC.